This T cell receptor (beta chain) was captured in a study of cytomegalovirus exposure and HLA in healthy donors. Study overall: The approximately 120 validation repertoires used the same platform as the 650 to 750 first-cohort repertoires, a later analysis reported. Findings of the study overall: Reports described diagnosis of cytomegalovirus status by the classifier as highly specific and sensitive.

Assay used: immunoSEQ multiplex PCR; TCRdb lists only in-frame clones, some missing. Among some 98,000 clones listed, about 90% were seen once. The donors were members of the roughly 120-subject validation cohort (separate from the roughly 680-subject first cohort). About this clone itself: What it binds is unknown.

Germline-derived CDR1 and CDR2 are SGHNT and YENEEA. The CDR3 is 14 residues long. Between the trimmed V and J ends, which lost 8 bases and 1 base, there was a span of 13 bases. V gene TRBV11-3 combines with J gene TRBJ2-3, with D possibly TRBD2 on 5 matching bases. The sample consisted of PBMCs. This clonotype originated in a man in his late teens or twenties in good health and CMV-seropositive. The CDR3, as DNA: TGTGCCAGCCTAGGCGGTAGCGGCACAGATACGCAGTATTTT. Amino acids: CASLGGSGTDTQYF. The full variable domain, its missing parts supplied by reference TRBV11-3 and TRBJ2-3, is EAGVVQSPRYKIIEKKQPVAFWCNPISGHNTLYWYLQNLGQGPELLIRYENEEAVDDSQLPKDRFSAERLKGVDSTLKIQPAELGDSAVYLCASLGGSGTDTQYFGPGTRLTVL.